The 23 T cell receptor beta chains below all came from one sample that was sequenced in a study of T cells in Graves' hyperthyroidism and ophthalmopathy. TCR beta CDR3 sequences were amplified from RNA transcripts. HTBI primers drove first-round RT-PCR of the TCR CDR3. TCRdb re-called the multiplex PCR reads with MiXCR, one entry per CDR3 protein. Of about 530,000 distinct CDR3 sequences listed, roughly 18% are singletons. Sequences were obtained from blood. These receptors came from a woman under 30 with Graves' ophthalmopathy.

In its sample, this clonotype was seen a few times. V and J are TRBV27 and TRBJ1-1; possible D gene TRBD1, 5 bases. The CDR3 loop spans 13 amino acids. Germline values: CDR1 MNHEY, CDR2 SMNVEV (reference sequence). Deletions cut 3 bases from V and 7 bases from J, with 12 bases between. The CDR3 loop is CASSFLGAGEAFF. CDR3 in DNA: TGTGCCAGCAGTTTTCTTGGGGCTGGTGAAGCTTTCTTT.

As concerns this clonotype: Germline is not matched at one junction end, which may reflect a read error. This chain uses TRBV19 with TRBJ2-1, with D possibly being TRBD1 or TRBD2 (6 bases each). Germline-derived CDR1 and CDR2 are LNHDA and SQIVND (reference sequence). The CDR3 has 15 amino acids. CDR3 in amino acids: CASSISGGGHNEQLF. CDR3 sequence (DNA): TGTGCCAGTAGTATTTCCGGGGGCGGCCACAATGAGCAGCTCTTC.

Note on this clonotype: A single base separates this from a much larger clone, so it may be a read error. The chain uses TRBV20-1 and TRBJ1-5; maybe TRBD1 (5 bases). V lost 3 bases and J lost 1, with 13 bases in between. The CDR3 covers 15 residues. CDR1 DFQATT and CDR2 SNEGSKA come from the germline V gene (reference sequence). The CDR3 protein is CSASLPKGSNQPQHF. In DNA, the CDR3 is TGCAGTGCTAGTCTCCCCAAGGGGAGCAATCAGCCCCAGCATTTT.

In nucleotides, the CDR3 is TGTGCCAGTAGTATTGGGACAGTAGGATCTGATGTAGCTTTCTTT. It specifies CASSIGTVGSDVAFF. The chain is built from TRBV19 and TRBJ1-1; 7 bases align to TRBD1. CDR1 LNHDA and CDR2 SQIVND come from the germline V gene (reference sequence). Trimming cost V 3 bases and J 10 bases; bases outside gene matches: 14. The CDR3 covers 15 residues.

This clonotype was recorded at least ten times. V gene TRBV19 combines with J gene TRBJ2-5; D gene ambiguous. CDR3 length equals 15 residues. Trimming took off 3 bases at V and 0 bases at J, with 11 bases between the two ends. Germline V gene data show CDR1 as LNHDA and CDR2 as SQIVND (reference sequence). CDR3 coding DNA: TGTGCCAGTAGTATCGCGGCAGCAAACCAAGAGACCCAGTACTTC. Protein sequence: CASSIAAANQETQYF.

The J gene is TRBJ2-5, the V gene TRBV15; D is possibly TRBD1 or TRBD2 (5 bases each). The CDR3 runs 15 residues. Trimming left V 5 bases short and J 5 bases short, with 18 bases between. CDR1 and CDR2 from the germline V gene are LNHNV and YYDKDF (reference sequence). CDR3 loop: CATSDRLGAVETQYF. The DNA of the CDR3 is TGTGCCACCAGCGACCGGCTCGGGGCGGTGGAGACCCAGTACTTC.

This clonotype was seen repeatedly, ten times or more. V and J are TRBV6-1 and TRBJ1-2; maybe TRBD1 (5 bases). Trimming removed 6 bases from V and 0 bases from J, with 14 bases in between. The CDR3 loop spans 15 amino acids. Germline loops: CDR1 MNHNS, CDR2 SASEGT. The CDR3, as DNA: TGTGCCAGCAGCCTTGGGGCAGGGTCTAACTATGGCTACACCTTC. Its translation: CASSLGAGSNYGYTF.

The chain recombines TRBV19 with TRBJ1-2; D not certain. This CDR3 has 13 residues. The germline V gene has CDR1 LNHDA and CDR2 SQIVND (reference sequence). Trimming shortened V by 3 bases and J by 0 bases, and 5 bases separated the two germline ends. CDR3 DNA: TGTGCCAGTAGTATCCGACCTAACTATGGCTACACCTTC. The encoded protein is CASSIRPNYGYTF.

The chain is built from TRBV10-3 and TRBJ2-1, with D tentatively TRBD1 (5 bases). Germline V gene lookup returns CDR1 ENHRY and CDR2 SYGVKD. The CDR3 covers 11 residues. V lost 3 bases, J lost 9 bases, and 6 bases lay in between. For the CDR3, the DNA is TGTGCCATCAGTGATCAGGGTGAGCAGTTCTTC. Its protein product is CAISDQGEQFF.

The chain combines TRBV3-2 with TRBJ2-1; the table calls TRBD2, which could not be checked here. TRBV3-2 counts as a pseudogene. This CDR3 region has 13 residues. CDR3 region: CASVREEGNEQFF. CDR3 nucleotides: TGTGCCAGCGTACGGGAGGAGGGGAATGAGCAGTTCTTC.

CDR3 sequence (DNA): TGCGCCAGCACCCTTGGACAGATCCATCAGGGTGAGCAGTTCTTC. Protein sequence: CASTLGQIHQGEQFF. The chain employs TRBV5-1 and TRBJ2-1; possibly TRBD1 for D (6 bases). CDR1 is SGHRS and CDR2 is YFSETQ in the germline V gene. This CDR3 has 15 amino acids. Trimming stripped 6 bases from V and 9 bases from J, with 22 bases between.

This clonotype was detected many times. The chain couples TRBV12-3 or TRBV12-4 to TRBJ2-3, with D perhaps matching TRBD1 (6 bases). This CDR3 region has 17 residues. Trimming left V 6 bases short and J 4 bases short, with 23 bases between. The CDR3 is CASSRPGAGVLADTQYF. The CDR3, as DNA: TGTGCCAGCAGCCGACCCGGTGCAGGGGTCCTCGCAGATACGCAGTATTTT.

Many counts were recorded for this clonotype. In DNA, the CDR3 is TGTGCCTGGACCTTCACTAAGGGCTACGAGCAGTACTTC. Translating it yields CAWTFTKGYEQYF. V usage is TRBV30 and J usage is TRBJ2-7; D is uncertain. Germline V CDR1 and CDR2: GTSNPN, SVGIG (reference sequence). The CDR3 covers 13 residues. Trimming cost V 4 bases and J 3 bases, with 13 bases left between them. Drawing the rest from reference TRBV30 and TRBJ2-7, the complete variable domain is SQTIHQWPATLVQPVGSPLSLECTVEGTSNPNLYWYRQAAGRGLQLLFYSVGIGQISSEVPQNLSASRPQDRQFILSSKKLLLSDSGFYLCAWTFTKGYEQYFGPGTRLTVT.

This clonotype was counted many times. The chain joins TRBV5-1 to TRBJ1-1; D is possibly TRBD1 (6 bases). CDR1 and CDR2 (germline): SGHRS, YFSETQ. V lost 4 bases and J lost 3, with 16 bases in between. The CDR3 has 15 amino acids. CDR3 region: CASSGGRGGDTEAFF. CDR3 bases: TGCGCCAGCAGCGGGGGTAGAGGGGGAGACACTGAAGCTTTCTTT.

Comments on this clonotype: At one of its ends the junction is not consistent with the germline gene, which may arise from a read error. The rearrangement uses TRBV20-1 and TRBJ1-6; D is ambiguous. Germline CDR1 reads DFQATT; CDR2 reads SNEGSKA (reference sequence). The CDR3 is made up of 15 amino acids. CDR3 bases: TGCAGTGCTCGAGAAGGAGGATTCTATAATTCACCCCTCCACTTT. Amino acids: CSAREGGFYNSPLHF.

The table lists this clonotype with many counts. The chain joins TRBV12-3 or TRBV12-4 to TRBJ2-1; TRBD2 matches at 14 bases. V lost 10 bases and J lost 0; bases outside the gene matches: 11. The CDR3 consists of 18 residues. CDR3 nucleotide sequence: TGTGCCACTGGGCCGGGACTAGCGGGGGTCAGCTCCTACAATGAGCAGTTCTTC. Its protein is CATGPGLAGVSSYNEQFF.

This clonotype was seen at least ten times. The chain combines TRBV28 with TRBJ1-1; 7 bases are shared with TRBD1. V gave up 10 bases and J gave up 4 bases; unmatched junction bases: 21. There are 17 residues in the CDR3. Looked up from germline, CDR1 is MDHEN and CDR2 is SYDVKM. In nucleotides, the CDR3 is TGTGCCACCAACCCCTCGGACGGAATAGGGGGCCTCACTGAAGCTTTCTTT. It encodes CATNPSDGIGGLTEAFF. The variable domain in full, completed from reference TRBV28 and TRBJ1-1, reads DVKVTQSSRYLVKRTGEKVFLECVQDMDHENMFWYRQDPGLGLRLIYFSYDVKMKEKGDIPEGYSVSREKKERFSLILESASTNQTSMYLCATNPSDGIGGLTEAFFGQGTRLTVV.

V usage is TRBV6-2 or TRBV6-3 and J usage is TRBJ2-6; tentative D call: TRBD2 (5 bases). CDR3 length: 16 residues. Trimming pared 5 bases from V and 0 bases from J, leaving 11 bases between. Germline V gives CDR1 MNHEY, CDR2 SVGEGT. CDR3 in amino acids: CASSPGEISGANVLTF. CDR3 in DNA: TGTGCCAGCAGTCCCGGGGAGATCTCTGGGGCCAACGTCCTGACTTTC.

The chain's CDR3 is CASSASVSNQPQHF. CDR3 nucleotide sequence: TGTGCCAGCAGCGCCTCGGTTAGCAATCAGCCCCAGCATTTT. The gene calls are TRBV9 and TRBJ1-5; D is ambiguous. This CDR3 comprises 14 residues. Germline-derived CDR1 and CDR2 are SGDLS and YYNGEE. Trimming cost V 3 bases and J 0 bases, with 7 bases left between them.

This clonotype has a count of ten or more. The V and J genes are TRBV10-3 and TRBJ2-5; tentatively, D is TRBD2 (6 bases). Deletions cut 6 bases from V and 4 bases from J, with 15 bases between. CDR1 is ENHRY, CDR2 SYGVKD, per germline. The length of the CDR3 is 14 residues. CDR3 sequence (DNA): TGTGCCATCAGCGCGACTAGTGGAGGAGAGACCCAGTACTTC. This encodes CAISATSGGETQYF.

This clonotype was seen a few times. The chain is built from TRBV6-1 and TRBJ2-5, with 9 bases matching TRBD2. Germline loops: CDR1 MNHNS, CDR2 SASEGT. The V and J ends lost 7 bases and 0 bases, in that order; junction bases with no gene match: 6. This CDR3 comprises 15 residues. The CDR3 protein is CASTAGGPYQETQYF. The CDR3 nucleotides are TGTGCCAGCACGGCGGGGGGGCCTTACCAAGAGACCCAGTACTTC.

With respect to this clonotype: A clone one base away is much larger, so this may be a read error. DNA of the CDR3: TGTGCCAGCAGTTCGACAGAGCCCCTCTACGAGCAGTACTTC. Protein: CASSSTEPLYEQYF. The chain carries TRBV27 and TRBJ2-7; D is perhaps TRBD1 (5 bases). Between the trimmed V and J ends, which lost 4 bases and 3 bases, there was a span of 13 bases. Per germline, CDR1 MNHEY and CDR2 SMNVEV (reference sequence). The CDR3 runs 14 residues.

In its sample, this clonotype was seen many times. This rearrangement joins TRBV5-6 to TRBJ2-3, with 10 bases matching TRBD2. J gave up 2 bases and V 6 bases, and 9 bases lay outside the gene matches. Per germline, CDR1 SGHDT and CDR2 YYEEEE. This CDR3 comprises 16 residues. The CDR3 protein is CASNPSGGRFTDTQYF. Written as DNA, the CDR3 is TGTGCCAGCAACCCTAGCGGGGGCCGATTCACAGATACGCAGTATTTT.